The T cell receptor beta chain described here comes from a study of T cell responses to AZD1222 COVID-19 vaccine. Study conclusions and caveats: The repertoires were collected only after the peak T cell response. Within unmutated variant regions lay the reported targets of nearly half of spike-specific TCRs. Only a handful of people who got AZD1222 tested seropositive at baseline.

About this clone: No antigen is known for it.

Pooling was applied to second doses at about 4 or about 12 weeks. The table came from immunoSEQ multiplex PCR; TCRdb's copy has only in-frame clones and leaves some out. The sample yields around 110,000 clones, roughly 85% seen once. Germline V gene sequence: CDR1 SNHLY, CDR2 FYNNEI. The CDR3 contains 13 residues. The V end lost 7 bases, the J end lost 0 bases, and 10 bases lay between the germline ends. The sequence derives from an adult who received the AZD1222 COVID-19 vaccine. Sequencing was performed on peripheral blood, taken 28 days after the second AZD1222 dose. V gene TRBV2 combines with J gene TRBJ2-7; D is unresolved. CDR3 sequence reads: CASKTASSYEQYF. CDR3 coding DNA: TGTGCCAGCAAAACGGCTAGCTCCTACGAGCAGTACTTC.